These T cell receptor beta chains were read from a single sample in a study of cytomegalovirus exposure and HLA in healthy donors. Data came from immunoSEQ multiplex PCR; TCRdb stores just in-frame clones and leaves some out. The profile shows fewer than 250,000 clones, 75% to 90% of them singletons. Sequenced material: PBMCs. These receptors came from a woman aged 18 to 35 in good health and CMV-seronegative. CDR3s leave out the opening cysteine and the closing phenylalanine or tryptophan.

TRBV10-2	TRBJ2-1	ASSVDDSYNEQF
TRBV10-2	TRBJ1-4	ASRFSGGSDEKLF
TRBV2	TRBJ2-1	ASSEEGRSSYNEQF
TRBV5-1	TRBJ2-7	ASSPPQRPQNEQY
TRBV5-1	TRBJ2-2	ASSLEGGPTGELF
TRBV7-8	TRBJ2-7	ASSLRRDSSYEQY
TRBV7-9	TRBJ1-2	ASSIQGRYT
TRBV27	TRBJ1-5	ASSLRAREGYSNQPQH
TRBV19	TRBJ2-6	ASRGLSGSGGPSSGANVLT
TRBV19	TRBJ1-2	ASSTPTGGPGYT
TRBV28	TRBJ1-4	ASIGQVNEKLF
TRBV19	TRBJ1-1	ASSINQGRTEAF
TRBV6-5	TRBJ2-5	ASRPGTGETQY
TRBV28	TRBJ1-1	ASRYRQGAWNTEAF
TRBV5-1	TRBJ2-5	ASSSAETQY
TRBV15	TRBJ2-5	ATARGQETQY
TRBV4-2	TRBJ2-2	ASSQDLWGRANGELF
TRBV4-1	TRBJ2-3	ASSQAGSGSTDTQY
TRBV13	TRBJ2-5	ASSLGTGWETQY
TRBV5-4	TRBJ2-2	ASSLEPTSGSTGELF
TRBV27	TRBJ2-1	ASSLARAGGRDNEQF
TRBV7-6	TRBJ2-1	ASSPAPTGDEQF
TRBV30	TRBJ1-1	AWSRSNTEAF
TRBV6-5	TRBJ2-7	ASVTGEKDEQY
TRBV6-5	TRBJ2-7	ASSADRVSYEQY
TRBV2	TRBJ1-1	ASSEQGNLNTEAF
TRBV9	TRBJ2-7	ASSPGGSYEQY
TRBV29-1	TRBJ2-3	SVDDAQYPTDTQY
TRBV7-6	TRBJ2-1	ASSLGRASGNNEQF
TRBV6-1	TRBJ2-5	AIHHRGDETQY
TRBV9	TRBJ2-5	ASSAQAHQETQY
TRBV27	TRBJ2-5	ASSLLAGGPRETQY
TRBV30	TRBJ1-2	AWSETSDGYT
TRBV10-3	TRBJ2-1	AISELAAGVDEQF
TRBV7-3	TRBJ2-3	ASSLTGTGYGTDTQY
TRBV5-4	TRBJ1-5	ASSGTGGWSQPQH
TRBV11-2	TRBJ2-5	ASSTSRGRQETQY
TRBV6-5	TRBJ1-3	ASSQRNTIY
TRBV6-5	TRBJ2-7	ASSLGLAGVSEQY
TRBV30	TRBJ2-7	AWNPAGGPQPYEQY
TRBV4-2	TRBJ2-4	ASSQDLGTSRPKNIQY
TRBV5-1	TRBJ2-3	ASSWTSGGEDTQY
TRBV12-5	TRBJ2-7	ASAKGQGSYEQY
TRBV4-1	TRBJ2-1	ASSPRLAGEGNEQF
TRBV11-2	TRBJ2-7	ASSPESPDRGIEQY
TRBV11-1	TRBJ1-1	ASSRLGRDPEAF
TRBV28	TRBJ2-7	ASGPAYEQY
TRBV5-1	TRBJ1-3	ASSSDGDTIY
TRBV15	TRBJ2-1	ATSRDLGAGKEQF
TRBV5-1	TRBJ2-7	ASSLGGGGPHEQY
TRBV5-1	TRBJ2-2	ASSWTPGSADTGELF
TRBV5-6	TRBJ2-7	ASSFGRSSYEQY
TRBV16	TRBJ2-1	ASSQPGPRSYNEQF
TRBV29-1	TRBJ2-3	SVDGSPRTDTQY
TRBV27	TRBJ2-1	ASSGGDSSYNEQF
TRBV28	TRBJ2-2	ASTTPLGELF
TRBV28	TRBJ1-5	ASSWEGSNQPQH
TRBV19	TRBJ1-4	ASSTDREVGKLF
TRBV5-1	TRBJ2-5	ASSFPGTETQY
TRBV30	TRBJ2-7	AWSYRDREREQY